This T cell receptor beta chain was captured in a study of cytomegalovirus exposure and HLA in healthy donors. Across the whole study: Sequencing of about 179 million T cells in an earlier analysis found around 120 million unique TCR beta sequences. Overall study results and limits: When analyzed later, the rates of TCR association showed variation by HLA locus, with DRB1 the most and HLA-C the fewest. Analysis was carried out at a later point, and it linked a missense DCLRE1C variant to TCR beta V- and J-gene trimming. Confirmation in vitro established that a few CMV-associated chains were specific for CMV antigens.

In germline, CDR1 is SNHLY, CDR2 FYNNEI. The CDR3 has 18 residues. Trimming took 3 bases from V and 0 from J; bases not matched to a gene: 6. Of note for this clone: The antigen remains undetermined.

The PCR was carried out with 60 Vbeta primers and 13 Jbeta primers. Here immunoSEQ multiplex PCR was the method, and the copy in TCRdb shows in-frame clones only, minus some. The table shows some 91,000 clones, with around 76% occurring only once. The chain joins TRBV2 to TRBJ1-4; TRBD1 matches 11 bases. The sample was PBMCs. This receptor was taken from a middle-aged man in good health and CMV-seropositive. CDR3 DNA sequence: TGTGCCAGCAGTGAGACACCGGGACAGGGGGCAACTAATGAAAAACTGTTTTTT. Encoded protein: CASSETPGQGATNEKLFF. Complete variable domain (other parts from reference TRBV2 and TRBJ1-4): EPEVTQTPSHQVTQMGQEVILRCVPISNHLYFYWYRQILGQKVEFLVSFYNNEISEKSEIFDDQFSVERPDGSNFTLKIRSTKLEDSAMYFCASSETPGQGATNEKLFFGSGTQLSVL.